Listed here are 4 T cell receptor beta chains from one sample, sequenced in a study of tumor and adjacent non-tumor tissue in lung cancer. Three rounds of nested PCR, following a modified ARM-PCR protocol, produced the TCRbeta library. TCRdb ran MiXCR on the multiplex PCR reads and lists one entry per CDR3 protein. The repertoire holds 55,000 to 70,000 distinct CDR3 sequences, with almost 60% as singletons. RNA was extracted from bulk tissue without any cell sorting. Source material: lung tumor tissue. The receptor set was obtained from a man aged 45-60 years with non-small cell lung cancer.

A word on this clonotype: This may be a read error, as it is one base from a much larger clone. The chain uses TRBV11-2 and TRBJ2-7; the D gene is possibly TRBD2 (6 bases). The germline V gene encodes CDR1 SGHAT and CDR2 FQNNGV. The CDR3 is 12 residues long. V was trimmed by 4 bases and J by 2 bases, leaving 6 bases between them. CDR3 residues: CASSWGAYEQYF. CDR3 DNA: TGTGCCAGCAGCTGGGGGGCCTACGAGCAGTACTTC.

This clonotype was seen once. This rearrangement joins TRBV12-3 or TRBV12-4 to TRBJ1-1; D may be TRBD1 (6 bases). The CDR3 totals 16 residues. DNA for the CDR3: TGTACCATCAGTTGGGTCCTTAGGGGGATGAACACTGAAGCTTTCTTT. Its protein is CTISWVLRGMNTEAFF.

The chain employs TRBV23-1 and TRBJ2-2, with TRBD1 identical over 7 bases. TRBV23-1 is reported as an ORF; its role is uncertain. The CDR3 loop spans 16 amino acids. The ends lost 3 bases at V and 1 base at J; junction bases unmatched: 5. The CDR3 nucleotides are TGCGCCAGCAGTCATTTGGGACAGATGAACACCGGGGAGCTGTTTTTT. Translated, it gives CASSHLGQMNTGELFF.

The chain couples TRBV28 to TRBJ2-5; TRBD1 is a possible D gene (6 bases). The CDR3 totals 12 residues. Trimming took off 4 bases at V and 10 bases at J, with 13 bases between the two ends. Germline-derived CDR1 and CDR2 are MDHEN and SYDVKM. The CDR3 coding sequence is TGTGCCAGCAGTTCGACAGGTCTCGGCCAGTACTTC. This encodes CASSSTGLGQYF.